The rows below give T cell receptor beta chains drawn from one sample of a study of prognosis after radiotherapy for stage I lung cancer. In TCRdb, the multiplex PCR reads were re-called with MiXCR into one record per CDR3 protein. This table has tens of thousands of distinct CDR3 sequences, roughly 44% appearing once. The sample consisted of PBMCs, taken before or after stereotactic body radiation therapy (not recorded which). All receptors derive from a donor older than 45 with non-small cell lung cancer. Both conserved end residues are part of each CDR3. D genes are given only for firm matches. Not all rows give a size; the values are once, few, many and, for expanded clones, a class.

>-|TRBJ1-6|-|TRBV7-6
TGTGCCAGCAGCTGGAGGGCGCGGGTCTTTAATTCACCCCTCCACTTT
CASSWRARVFNSPLHF
>-|TRBJ2-1|once|TRBV6-1
TGTGCCAGTTGCCCCATGGCCTACAATGAGCAGTTCTTC
CASCPMAYNEQFF
>-|TRBJ2-5|-|TRBV7-2
TGTGCCAGCATTTCCTTTCCCAGGGGTGGAGATACCCAGTACTTC
CASISFPRGGDTQYF
>TRBD2|TRBJ2-1|medium-sized|TRBV10-3
TGTGCCATCAGTGACGGGACTAGTGGGGGGAGTGAGCAGTTCTTC
CAISDGTSGGSEQFF
>TRBD1|TRBJ2-7|-|TRBV6-2/TRBV6-3
TGTGCCAGCAGCGACGGGGGACAGGGTAGTCGGGAGCAGTACTTC
CASSDGGQGSREQYF
>TRBD1|TRBJ1-1|many|TRBV6-2/TRBV6-3
TGTGCCAGCAGCAGTAGGGGGACAGATTTGAACACTGAAGCTTTCTTT
CASSSRGTDLNTEAFF
>-|TRBJ1-1|-|TRBV30
TGTGCCTGGAGTACCGACAGCGATGGCACTGAAGCTCTCTTT
CAWSTDSDGTEALF
>TRBD1|TRBJ2-5|many|TRBV29-1
TGCAGCGTTGAGGGGGACAGCCAAGAGACCCAGTACTTC
CSVEGDSQETQYF
>TRBD2|TRBJ2-3|medium-sized|TRBV10-2
TGCGCCAGCAGTGAAGATAGCGGGAGTCCCGCAGATACGCAGTATTTT
CASSEDSGSPADTQYF
>-|TRBJ1-3|-|TRBV19
TGTGCCAGTAGTATAATTCTTCGGGGCAGCTCTGGAAACACCATATATTTT
CASSIILRGSSGNTIYF
>TRBD1|TRBJ2-1|-|TRBV20-1
TGCAGTGCTAGCATGGGGACAGGTCTCAATGAGCAGTTCTTC
CSASMGTGLNEQFF
>-|TRBJ2-3|many|TRBV5-1
TGCGCCAGCAGCTTGCCCAGCGGAACTACAGATACGCAGTATTTT
CASSLPSGTTDTQYF
>-|TRBJ1-6|-|TRBV6-2/TRBV6-3
TGTGCCAGCATTTACTCCCCAGGGGATATCAATTCACCCCTCCACTTT
CASIYSPGDINSPLHF
>-|TRBJ2-2|-|TRBV28
TGTGCCAGCAGTTTATGGGGCATGGGGGGCACCGGGGAGCTGTTTTTT
CASSLWGMGGTGELFF
>TRBD2|TRBJ2-4|many|TRBV19
TGTGCCAGTAGTGCCCATAGCGGGATTCAGTACTTC
CASSAHSGIQYF
>TRBD1|TRBJ2-7|-|TRBV5-8
TGTGCCAGCAGCTACGGGAGGACAGGGGACGAGCAGTACTTC
CASSYGRTGDEQYF
>TRBD2|TRBJ2-7|many|TRBV5-4
TGTGCCAGCAGCACAGTCCTAGCGGGAGGGCCCAACGAGCAGTACTTC
CASSTVLAGGPNEQYF
>-|TRBJ2-7|-|TRBV19
TGTGCCAGTAGTATAGACCCACCCGGTAGGTCCTCCTCCTACGAGCAGTACTTC
CASSIDPPGRSSSYEQYF
>-|TRBJ2-7|once|TRBV24-1
TGTGCCACCAGTGATTTGAATAACAGCCTCCACGAGCAGTACTTC
CATSDLNNSLHEQYF
>-|TRBJ2-3|many|TRBV6-1
TGTGCCAGCAGTCCCCAACCGGGTGGAGGGGGTGGGGATACGCAGTATTTT
CASSPQPGGGGGDTQYF
>-|TRBJ2-3|many|TRBV2
TGTGCCAGCAGAAGGACCACCGCCACCGGCACAGATACGCAGTATTTT
CASRRTTATGTDTQYF
>-|TRBJ2-5|many|TRBV7-9
TGTGCCAGCAGCTTACCCCTTTGGGCGTCAGAGCCGAAGACCCAGTACTTC
CASSLPLWASEPKTQYF
>TRBD1|TRBJ2-7|-|TRBV6-5
TGTGCCAGCAGTTCCCTGGACAGGTGGCTCTCAGCCGGCTATGAGCAGTACTTC
CASSSLDRWLSAGYEQYF
>-|TRBJ1-1|many|TRBV7-2
TGTGCCAGCAGCTTATTTGACAAGATGAACACTGAAGCTTTCTTT
CASSLFDKMNTEAFF
>-|TRBJ1-2|many|TRBV3-1
TGTGCCAGCAGCCAAGAAGGAGATGGCTACACCTTC
CASSQEGDGYTF
>-|TRBJ2-3|many|TRBV20-1
TGCAGTGCCCCTAGCGACCCTAGCACAGATACGCAGTATTTT
CSAPSDPSTDTQYF
>TRBD2|TRBJ2-7|many|TRBV5-1
TGCGCCAGCAGCTTGACTGTTAGCGGGACTCCCTCCTACGAGCAGTACTTC
CASSLTVSGTPSYEQYF
>-|TRBJ1-6|-|TRBV28
TGTGCCAGCAGTAAACTGGAGGGTAGTCGGGCCCTCCACTTT
CASSKLEGSRALHF
>TRBD2|TRBJ2-2|-|TRBV6-9
TGTGCCAGCAGTTACGCCTCGGGACTAGACCTCACCGGGGAGCTGTTTTTT
CASSYASGLDLTGELFF
>TRBD2|TRBJ2-7|few|TRBV6-2/TRBV6-3
TGTGCCAGCAGTCGCTTACACCAGGCGGGGGGGCCGGTCGAGCAGTACTTC
CASSRLHQAGGPVEQYF
>TRBD2|TRBJ2-7|many|TRBV2
TGTGCCAGCAGTCCCAGTAGCGGGATTTCCTACGAGCAGTACTTC
CASSPSSGISYEQYF
>TRBD2|TRBJ2-7|many|TRBV7-2
TGTGCCAGCAGCACGGGACTAGTAAGAAGCGAGCAGTACTTC
CASSTGLVRSEQYF
>-|TRBJ2-1|-|TRBV11-2
TGTGCCAGCAGCCGGTACAGGACTTACAATGAGCAGTTCTTC
CASSRYRTYNEQFF
>TRBD1|TRBJ2-4|many|TRBV19
TGTGCCAGTAGTATAACAGGGACAGCATTAGCCAAAAACATTCAGTACTTC
CASSITGTALAKNIQYF
>-|TRBJ1-1|-|TRBV18
TGTGCCAGCTCCCCTCAGGGGAGCACTGAAGCTTTCTTT
CASSPQGSTEAFF
>-|TRBJ1-4|many|TRBV28
TGTGCCAGCAGACCAAACAGGAGACCCAATGAAAAACTGTTTTTT
CASRPNRRPNEKLFF
>-|TRBJ2-7|-|TRBV28
TGTGCCAGCAGTTCCAGCCTCAGGCGACACGAGCAGTACTTC
CASSSSLRRHEQYF
>TRBD1|TRBJ2-2|-|TRBV3-1
TGTGCCAGCAGCCAAGGTCCGACAGGGCGTCCCGGGGAGCTGTTTTTT
CASSQGPTGRPGELFF
>TRBD1|TRBJ1-6|once|TRBV28
TGTGCCAGCAGTCGGGACAGGCGGACCTATTATAATTCACCCCTCCACTTT
CASSRDRRTYYNSPLHF
>-|TRBJ1-2|-|TRBV27
TGTGCAAGCAGTCTGTCCCGGGGCTACAGCTACACCTTC
CASSLSRGYSYTF
>-|TRBJ2-7|-|TRBV20-1
TGCAGTGCGGACGAAAAAATACAGGGCGAGCAGTACTTC
CSADEKIQGEQYF
>TRBD1|TRBJ2-7|many|TRBV2
TGTGCCAGCGGGAGACAGGGCGCCTCCTACGAGCAGTACTTC
CASGRQGASYEQYF
>-|TRBJ1-5|many|TRBV9
TGTGCCAGCAGCCGGACACTAGAATATCAGCCCCAGCATTTT
CASSRTLEYQPQHF
>-|TRBJ2-7|medium-sized|TRBV11-2
TGTGCCAGCAGCACCTTTAGCGGAAGCTCCTACGAGCAGTACTTC
CASSTFSGSSYEQYF
>-|TRBJ2-3|-|TRBV15
TGTGCCACCAGCGCCTTTGAGGGTATACGCACAGATACGCAGTATTTT
CATSAFEGIRTDTQYF
>-|TRBJ2-2|few|TRBV11-3
TGTGCCAGCAGGGGGTGGCGGACAAACGGGGAGCTGTTTTTT
CASRGWRTNGELFF